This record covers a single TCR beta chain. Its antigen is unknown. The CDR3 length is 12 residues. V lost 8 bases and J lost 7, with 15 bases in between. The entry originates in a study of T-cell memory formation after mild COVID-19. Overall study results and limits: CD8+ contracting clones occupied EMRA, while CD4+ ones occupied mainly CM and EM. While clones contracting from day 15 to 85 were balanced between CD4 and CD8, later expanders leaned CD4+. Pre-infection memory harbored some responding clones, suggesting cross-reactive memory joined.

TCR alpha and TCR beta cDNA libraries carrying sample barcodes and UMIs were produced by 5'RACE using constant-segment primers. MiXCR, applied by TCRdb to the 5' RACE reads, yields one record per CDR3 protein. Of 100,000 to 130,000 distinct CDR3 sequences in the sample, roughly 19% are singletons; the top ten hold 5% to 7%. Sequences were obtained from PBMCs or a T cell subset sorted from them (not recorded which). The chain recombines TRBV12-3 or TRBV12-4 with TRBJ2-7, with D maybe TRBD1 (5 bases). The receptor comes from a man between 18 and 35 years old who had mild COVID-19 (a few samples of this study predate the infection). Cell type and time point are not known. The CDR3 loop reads CASVLGTGEQYF. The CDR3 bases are TGTGCCAGCGTCCTCGGAACAGGAGAGCAGTACTTC.